This T cell receptor (beta chain) was obtained from a study of identical twins. TCRdb reprocessed the 5' RACE reads with MiXCR, giving one entry per CDR3 protein. The repertoire holds about 190,000 distinct CDR3 sequences, more than 15% seen once, with 40% in the top ten. This clonotype was recorded a few times. Germline CDR1 reads MNHNS; CDR2 reads SASEGT. The CDR3 is 18 amino acids. V lost 0 bases, J lost 1 base, and 17 bases lay in between. These sequences were also reported in another study, on T cells expressing NK-cell markers. Turning to that study: Sorted CD3+CD56+NKG2C+, CD3+CD56+NKG2C- and CD3+CD56-NKG2C+ T cells supplied TCR beta repertoires.

This clonotype originated in a woman aged 18-29 years in good health. Input material: CD8+ T cells sorted from blood. The J gene is TRBJ2-3, the V gene TRBV6-1; possibly TRBD1 for D (7 bases). CDR3 sequence: CASSEALPGGGGTDTQYF. The DNA for the CDR3 is TGTGCCAGCAGTGAAGCGCTTCCAGGGGGAGGAGGCACAGATACGCAGTATTTT.